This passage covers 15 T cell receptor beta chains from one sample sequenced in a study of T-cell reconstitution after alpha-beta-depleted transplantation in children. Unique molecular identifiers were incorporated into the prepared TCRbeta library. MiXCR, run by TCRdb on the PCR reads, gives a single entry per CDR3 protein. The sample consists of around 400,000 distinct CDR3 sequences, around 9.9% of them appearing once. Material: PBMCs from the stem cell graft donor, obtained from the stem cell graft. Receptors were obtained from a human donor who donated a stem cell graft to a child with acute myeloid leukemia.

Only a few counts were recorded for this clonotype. CDR3 bases: TGTGCCCGACCGGACCGCCAAGGGGAGCAGTACTTC. Translation gives CARPDRQGEQYF. The rearrangement uses TRBV19 and TRBJ2-7; D uncertain. The V gene's germline CDR1 is LNHDA and CDR2 SQIVND (reference sequence). Trimming took 11 bases from V and 7 from J, leaving 18 bases between them. The CDR3 is 12 amino acids.

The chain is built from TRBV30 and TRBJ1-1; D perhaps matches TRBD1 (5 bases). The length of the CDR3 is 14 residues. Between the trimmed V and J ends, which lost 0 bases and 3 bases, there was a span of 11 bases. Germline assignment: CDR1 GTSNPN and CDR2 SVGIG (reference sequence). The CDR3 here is CAWSVVTGHTEAFF. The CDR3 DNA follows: TGTGCCTGGAGTGTAGTCACAGGACACACTGAAGCTTTCTTT.

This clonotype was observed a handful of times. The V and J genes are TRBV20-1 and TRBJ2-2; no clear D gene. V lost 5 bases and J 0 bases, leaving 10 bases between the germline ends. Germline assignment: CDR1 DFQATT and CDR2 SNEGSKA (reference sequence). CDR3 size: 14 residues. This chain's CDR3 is CSALDISNTGELFF. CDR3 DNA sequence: TGCAGTGCTCTAGACATTTCGAACACCGGGGAGCTGTTTTTT.

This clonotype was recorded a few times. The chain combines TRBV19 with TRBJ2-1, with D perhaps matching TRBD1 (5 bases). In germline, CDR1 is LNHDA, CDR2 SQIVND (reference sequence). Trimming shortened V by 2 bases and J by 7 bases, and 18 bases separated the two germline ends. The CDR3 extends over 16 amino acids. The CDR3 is CASSIFLGVWGNEQFF. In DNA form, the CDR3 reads TGTGCCAGTAGTATATTCTTAGGGGTTTGGGGAAATGAGCAGTTCTTC.

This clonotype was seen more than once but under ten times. The CDR3 here is CATSDLGTGGVETQYF. The DNA of the CDR3 is TGTGCCACCAGTGATTTAGGGACAGGGGGCGTGGAGACCCAGTACTTC. The chain combines TRBV24-1 with TRBJ2-5; 12 nucleotides line up with TRBD1. The trim removed 1 base at V and 5 bases at J, leaving 4 bases unmatched. The CDR3 length is 16 residues. Germline V lookup: CDR1 KGHDR, CDR2 SFDVKD.

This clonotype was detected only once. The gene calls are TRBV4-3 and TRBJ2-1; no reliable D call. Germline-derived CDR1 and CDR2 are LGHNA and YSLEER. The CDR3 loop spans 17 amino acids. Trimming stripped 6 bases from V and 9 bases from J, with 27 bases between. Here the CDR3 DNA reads TGCGCCAGCAGTCAGAGTTTGGTTGGGCGGCAGTCTGGTGAGCAGTTCTTC. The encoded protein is CASSQSLVGRQSGEQFF.

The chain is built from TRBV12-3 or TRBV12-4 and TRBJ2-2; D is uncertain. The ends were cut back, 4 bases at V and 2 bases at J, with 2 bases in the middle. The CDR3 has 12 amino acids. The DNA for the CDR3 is TGTGCCAGCAGTTACAACACCGGGGAGCTGTTTTTT. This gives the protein CASSYNTGELFF.

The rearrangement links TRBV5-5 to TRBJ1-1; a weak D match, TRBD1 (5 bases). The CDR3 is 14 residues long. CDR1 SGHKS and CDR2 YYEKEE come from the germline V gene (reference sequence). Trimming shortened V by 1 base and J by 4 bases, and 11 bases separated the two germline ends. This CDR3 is CASSLREGSTEAFF. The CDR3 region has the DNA TGTGCCAGCAGCTTGAGGGAGGGGAGCACTGAAGCTTTCTTT.

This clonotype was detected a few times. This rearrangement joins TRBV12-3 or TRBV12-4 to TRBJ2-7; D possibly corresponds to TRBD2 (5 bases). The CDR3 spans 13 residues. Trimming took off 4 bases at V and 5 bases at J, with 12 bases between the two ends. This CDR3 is CASSYRGANEQYV. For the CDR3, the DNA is TGTGCCAGCAGTTATCGGGGAGCTAACGAGCAGTACGTC.

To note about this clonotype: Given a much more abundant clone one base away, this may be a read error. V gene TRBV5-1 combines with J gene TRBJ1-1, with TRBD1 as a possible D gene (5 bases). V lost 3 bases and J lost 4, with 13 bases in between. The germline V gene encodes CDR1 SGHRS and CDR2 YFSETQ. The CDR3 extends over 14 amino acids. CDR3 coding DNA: TGCGCCAGCAGCTCCTTGGGGGGAACCACTGAAGCTTTCTTT. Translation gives CASSSLGGTTEAFF.

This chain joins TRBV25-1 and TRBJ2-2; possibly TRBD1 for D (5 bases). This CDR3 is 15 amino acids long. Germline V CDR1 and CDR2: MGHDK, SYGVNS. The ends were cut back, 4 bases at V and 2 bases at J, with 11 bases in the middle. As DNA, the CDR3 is TGTGCCAGCAGTGCCTCGGACAAAAACACCGGGGAGCTGTTTTTT. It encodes CASSASDKNTGELFF.

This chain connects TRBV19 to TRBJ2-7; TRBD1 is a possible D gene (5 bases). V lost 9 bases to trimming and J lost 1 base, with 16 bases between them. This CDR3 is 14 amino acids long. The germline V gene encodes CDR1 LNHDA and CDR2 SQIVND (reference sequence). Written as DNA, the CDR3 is TGTGCCAGGGCGGCAGGACAATCTTCCTACGAGCAGTACGTC. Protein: CARAAGQSSYEQYV.

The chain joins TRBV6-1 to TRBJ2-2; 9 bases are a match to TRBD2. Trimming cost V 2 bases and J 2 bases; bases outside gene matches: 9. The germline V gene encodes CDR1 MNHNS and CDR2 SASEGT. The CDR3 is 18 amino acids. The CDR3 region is CASSENEPSGDNTGELFF. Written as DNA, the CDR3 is TGTGCCAGCAGTGAAAATGAACCTAGCGGGGACAACACCGGGGAGCTGTTTTTT.

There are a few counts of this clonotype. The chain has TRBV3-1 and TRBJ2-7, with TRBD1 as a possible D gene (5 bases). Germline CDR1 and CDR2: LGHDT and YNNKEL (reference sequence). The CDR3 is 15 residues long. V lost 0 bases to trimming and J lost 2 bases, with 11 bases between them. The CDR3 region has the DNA TGTGCCAGCAGCCAAGATTACGGACACACCTACGAGCAGTACGTC. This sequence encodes CASSQDYGHTYEQYV.

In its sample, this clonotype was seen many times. The CDR3 protein is CASSQDWSRPSDTQYF. The CDR3 nucleotides are TGCGCCAGCAGCCAAGATTGGTCCAGGCCGTCGGATACGCAGTATTTT. The rearrangement uses TRBV4-3 and TRBJ2-3; no clear D. Germline lookup yields CDR1 LGHNA and CDR2 YSLEER. V was shortened by 0 bases and J by 6 bases, with 16 bases between the two germline ends. This CDR3 is 16 amino acids long.